The text below deals with one T cell receptor (beta chain). This sample is drawn from a study of blood T cell repertoires in COVID-19. Study context: Donors in the United States, Italy and Spain gave samples during acute or convalescent COVID-19. Sample material is recorded as cDNA or gDNA derived from T cells, B-cell-depleted T cells, or PBMCs.

The protocol was immunoSEQ multiplex PCR, while the TCRdb copy is restricted to in-frame clones and leaves out a portion. The sample lists over 70,000 clones, around nine tenths occurring once. V shed 4 bases and J 7 bases; nucleotides not matched to a gene: 5. Germline-derived CDR1 and CDR2 are PRHDT and FYEKMQ (reference sequence). This CDR3 comprises 14 residues. The clonotype comes from an elderly man with acute or convalescent COVID-19. The specimen was peripheral blood. The chain links TRBV13 to TRBJ2-1, with 9 bases lining up with TRBD1. CDR3 protein: CASSSTGGQNEQFF. The CDR3 DNA reads TGTGCCAGCAGCTCGACAGGGGGACAGAATGAGCAGTTCTTC. Variable domain in full (rest from reference TRBV13 and TRBJ2-1): AAGVIQSPRHLIKEKRETATLKCYPIPRHDTVYWYQQGPGQDPQFLISFYEKMQSDKGSIPDRFSAQQFSDYHSELNMSSLELGDSALYFCASSSTGGQNEQFFGPGTRLTVL.